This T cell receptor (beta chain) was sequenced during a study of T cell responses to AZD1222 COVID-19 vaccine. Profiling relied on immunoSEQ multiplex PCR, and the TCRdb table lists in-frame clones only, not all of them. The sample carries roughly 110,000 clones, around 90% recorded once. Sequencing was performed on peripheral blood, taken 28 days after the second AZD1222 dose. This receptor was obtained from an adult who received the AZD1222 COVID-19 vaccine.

CDR3 coding DNA: TGTGCCAGCAGCTTAGGGAGATCTCCAACTAATGAAAAACTGTTTTTT. Translated, it gives CASSLGRSPTNEKLFF. This chain connects TRBV7-9 to TRBJ1-4; no clear D gene. Per the germline V gene, CDR1 is SEHNR and CDR2 is FQNEAQ (reference sequence). The V gene lost 1 base and the J gene lost 0 bases, with 9 bases spanning the gap. The length of the CDR3 is 16 residues.